This T cell receptor (beta chain) emerged from a study of blood T cells in healthy people across ages (dated by TCRdb to about 2015). About the study as a whole: In model experiments, template switching captured about one uniquely barcoded TCR beta cDNA molecule for every two T cells. Age-related changes in TCR beta repertoire diversity were measured in the study by deep sequencing normalized with unique cDNA molecular identifiers. The donors were split into four age groups: young (average around 15 years), middle-aged (over 35), aged (62) and long-lived (approximately 89). For two donors (one aged 18 to 30 and one aged 80 or older), the study analyzed two additional independent replicas of 1 million unique cDNA reads from the same blood draw.

Between the V and J ends, shortened by 5 bases and 6 bases respectively, the junction contains 19 bases. Spanning cysteine to phenylalanine, the CDR3 consists of 14 amino acids. Only CDR3 DNA remains: 42 bases, in frame from the first base. The germline V gene provides CDR1 SQVTM and CDR2 ANQGSEA. The library was generated by 5' RACE. Sequencing relied on an Illumina HiSeq 2500. A second PCR of about 6 to 11 cycles was run with a J-beta primer mix and a sample-barcoded 5' primer. A unique molecular identifier was introduced onto each TCR beta cDNA molecule by a template-switch 5' adaptor carrying 12 random nucleotides. Each sample yielded at least 3 million CDR3-containing paired-end reads. First-strand cDNA was synthesized from all RNA with the Mint cDNA synthesis kit, primed by a TRBC-specific oligonucleotide. All cDNA was treated with uracil-DNA glycosylase and then went through a first 18-cycle PCR with the universal primers M1SS and BC2_uni_R. In the original analysis: Normalization of each sample was performed by random selection of 1 million high-quality reads, each carrying a distinct molecular identifier. Reads sharing molecular identifiers were discarded rather than binned into consensus sequences. MiTCR, run with a Q25 quality threshold and the strictest error-elimination algorithm, handled CDR3 identification, clonotype clustering and error correction. Lower-bound total TCR beta diversity was estimated with a nonparametric unseen species model using Euler transformation. TCRdb ran its own pipeline on the public reads, namely fastp trimming at Q25 and MiXCR clone calling, and kept in-frame beta chains. Each record represents a unique CDR3 protein, reported with the most common genes and DNA among its rows. TCRdb, rather than the study authors, made the V and J calls. Counted in this sample were hundreds of thousands of distinct CDR3 sequences; about 25% of them appeared once. Clones ranked in the top ten supply around 9.2% of the sample.

With respect to this clonotype: Its antigen is currently not known. No much larger clone is present one base from it, and per-base qualities are unavailable.

Systemically healthy Caucasian individuals from Russia, about 38 in total and aged about 6 to 95 years, were included as donors. Approximately 11 milliliters of peripheral blood were drawn from each donor into EDTA-treated Vacutainer tubes. PBMCs were isolated by Ficoll-Paque density-gradient centrifugation, with at least 6 million obtained per sample. Trizol reagent was used to extract total RNA from the PBMCs, yielding at least 6 micrograms per sample. For every donor, flow cytometry on a PBMC aliquot measured the percentage of naive CD45RAhigh/CD27high T cells. General study outcomes and caveats: Observed TCR beta diversity per million T cells fell roughly linearly with age, and a significant reduction was already apparent by age roughly 40. There was a strong correlation between observed TCR beta diversity and the percentage of naive T cells measured by flow cytometry. Total diversity estimates from one million sequenced T cells were considered lower bounds and underestimates. Since profiling was done on bulk unsorted PBMCs, naive and antigen-experienced compartments could not be conclusively compared. The CMV infection status of donors was not known, potentially confounding age-related changes in expanded clonotypes. Compared with the aged group, the long-lived group had more naive CD4+ T cells, fewer expanded clones and increased TCR diversity, suggesting age selection.

These sequences were also reported in another study, on T cells of mothers and their children. The second paper further reports: The donors were nine systemically healthy Caucasian individuals, made up of three mothers and their six children. cDNA synthesis consumed the entire amount of extracted RNA, loaded at about 1.5 ug RNA in each 15 ul reaction. In the second PCR, sample barcodes and 2-4 random nucleotides were introduced via the M1S primer. Over 9 million TCR beta CDR3 reads came from each mother, compared with roughly 2.8 million reads from each child. In both related and unrelated pairs, thymic selection shapes the output of TCR recombination in a similar way, with inherited differences having only a minor effect. Related mother-child pairs always showed normalized repertoire overlap that was slightly higher than in unrelated mother-child pairs, though the difference was never significant. No persistent microchimeric T cell clones were detected, at a sensitivity of approximately 90 clones per million clonotypes. In the study, deep NGS was used to compare the TCR beta repertoires of mothers and children, and features distinguishing related mother-child pairs from unrelated individuals were sought. On average, the children were roughly 10 +/- 4 years old, while the mothers were roughly 36 +/- 4 years old. After adapter ligation was performed with NEBNext reagents, the libraries were sequenced on an Illumina HiSeq 2000 with 100+100 nt paired-end reads. Mother and child libraries were prepared a month apart and sequenced in separate runs to prevent cross-contamination. Each donor had between roughly 500,000 and 2,200,000 distinct TCR beta clonotypes identified. Naive TCR beta clonotypes were estimated from low-frequency clonotypes matched to each donor's FACS-determined naive share, without sorting.

Sequences were obtained from blood. This chain joins TRBV29-1 to TRBJ1-2; no D gene can be assigned with confidence. The clonotype was recovered from a boy aged 5-17 years in good health. The CDR3 here reads CSVPDRLPKHGYTF. The DNA is TGCAGCGTTCCCGACCGTCTACCAAAACATGGCTACACCTTC. With the rest looked up from the reference TRBV29-1 and TRBJ1-2 genes rather than sequenced, the full variable domain is SAVISQKPSRDICQRGTSLTIQCQVDSQVTMMFWYRQQPGQSLTLIATANQGSEATYESGFVIDKFPISRPNLTFSTLTVSNMSPEDSSIYLCSVPDRLPKHGYTFGSGTRLTVV.